The sequence of this T cell receptor beta chain was determined in a study of identical twins (dated by TCRdb to the mid-2010s). General notes on the study: To test whether fetal clonotypes persist, the study used deep sequencing on TCR alpha and beta repertoires from monozygotic twins, unrelated adults of various ages, and cord blood. Replicate twin experiments were performed at different times using different library preparation protocols to rule out contamination. Overall results and qualifications from the work: Invariant T cells such as MAIT and iNKT could partly confound zero-insertion analyses, though diverse VJ usage argued against this for most clonotypes. Compared with coincidental sharing between unrelated individuals, out-of-frame TCR alpha sequences shared between twins showed an excess of sequences with low generation probability. Out-of-frame TCR alpha sharing in monozygotic twins was systematically underestimated by recombination models, whereas sharing between unrelated individuals was in agreement with the recombination models. Conclusions relied on cross-sectional statistical analysis, since the same donors could not be followed over many years. A weaker excess of twin sharing was found in beta out-of-frame sequences because the signal-to-noise ratio was lowered by fewer shared sequences. Fewer insertions were carried by abundant cord blood beta clonotypes, a similar but weaker trend appeared in young adult naive repertoires, and no such trend appeared in memory repertoires.

Ends trimmed: V by 6 bases, J by 10 bases; bases unmatched to a gene: 2. CDR1 and CDR2, per the germline V gene, are MNHEY and SVGAGI. Taken from cysteine to phenylalanine, the CDR3 has 12 residues. Only CDR3 DNA remains: 36 bases, in frame from the first base. Library creation used 5' RACE. The run used an Illumina HiSeq 2000. A universal primer binding site was added through template switching, and the final cDNA carried a unique molecular identifier so that TCR cDNA molecules could be counted accurately. First-strand cDNA for TCR alpha and beta chains was synthesized from specific primers in the conserved constant-segment region. To control for contamination, every cDNA library was double barcoded, receiving both a SMART-Mk sample barcode and Illumina barcodes. TruSeq adapter sequences and Illumina sample barcodes were added in two successive PCR steps. Sequencing of the TCR alpha and beta cDNA libraries was done on the Illumina HiSeq platform using custom primers. In the source study's methods: Raw reads were processed with MiGEC to extract unique molecular identifiers, and MiXCR was used to determine CDR3 positions. Recombination models were inferred per individual with the repgenHMM and IGoR tools using an EM algorithm. The tcR package in R was used for shared clonotype analysis, with sharing normalized by the product of cloneset sizes. To study raw recombination without the effects of thymic and clonal selection, out-of-frame nonproductive sequences were analyzed. TCRdb handled the public reads itself, with Q25 trimming in fastp and clone calling in MiXCR, and kept productive beta chains. Entries that share a CDR3 protein sequence are merged under the most common genes and DNA. TCRdb, not the authors, supplied the V and J calls. The sample table lists approximately 690,000 distinct CDR3 sequences, roughly 6.2% of them with a count of one. In total, the top ten clones hold around 2% of the sample.

This clonotype was observed a few times. Its antigen is still unknown. It has no much larger one-base neighbor in the sample; base qualities were not kept. Every donor in the study was a healthy Caucasian. Three unrelated non-twin adults were additionally sequenced: a male aged 18 to 30, a male aged 50 to 60 and a female aged 50 to 60. Using Miltenyi CD45RO+ enrichment and human naive T-cell isolation kits, memory (CD45RO+) and naive T cells were isolated from PBMC. Sequenced: naive T cells sorted from blood. This specimen's cell subset or site label, per the study, means: cells isolated with a human naive T-cell isolation kit. This chain is built from TRBV6-5 and TRBJ1-6, with TRBD1 matching 8 junction bases. The TCR sequence derives from a man younger than 30 in good health. The CDR3 has the sequence CASRDRGSPLHF. The DNA sequence follows: TGTGCCAGCAGAGACAGGGGCTCACCCCTCCACTTT.